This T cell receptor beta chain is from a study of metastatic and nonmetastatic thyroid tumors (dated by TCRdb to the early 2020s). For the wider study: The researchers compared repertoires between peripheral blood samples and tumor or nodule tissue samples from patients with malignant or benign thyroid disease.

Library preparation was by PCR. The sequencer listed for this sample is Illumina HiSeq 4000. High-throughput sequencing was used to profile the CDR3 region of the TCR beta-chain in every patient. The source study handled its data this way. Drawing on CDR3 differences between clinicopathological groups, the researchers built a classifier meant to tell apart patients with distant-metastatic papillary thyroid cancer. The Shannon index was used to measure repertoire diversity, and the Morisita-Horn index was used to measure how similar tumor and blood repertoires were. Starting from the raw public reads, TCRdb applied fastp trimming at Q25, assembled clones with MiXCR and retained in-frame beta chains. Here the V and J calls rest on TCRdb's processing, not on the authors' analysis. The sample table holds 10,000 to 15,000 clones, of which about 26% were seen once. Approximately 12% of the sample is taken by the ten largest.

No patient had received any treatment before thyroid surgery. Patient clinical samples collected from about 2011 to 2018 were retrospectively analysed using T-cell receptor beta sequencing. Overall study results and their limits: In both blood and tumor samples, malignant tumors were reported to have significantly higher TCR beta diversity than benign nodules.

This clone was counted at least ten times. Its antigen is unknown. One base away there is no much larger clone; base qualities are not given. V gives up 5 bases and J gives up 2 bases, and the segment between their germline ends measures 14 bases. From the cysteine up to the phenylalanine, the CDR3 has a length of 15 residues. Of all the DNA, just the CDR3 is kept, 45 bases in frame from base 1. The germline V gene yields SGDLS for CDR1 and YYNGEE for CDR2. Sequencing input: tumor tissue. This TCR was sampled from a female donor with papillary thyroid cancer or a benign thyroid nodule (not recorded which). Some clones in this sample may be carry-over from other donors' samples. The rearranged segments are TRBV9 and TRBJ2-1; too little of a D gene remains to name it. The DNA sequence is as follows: TGTGCCAGCAGTCCAAGCTCTATCCCCTACAATGAGCAGTTCTTC. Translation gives CASSPSSIPYNEQFF. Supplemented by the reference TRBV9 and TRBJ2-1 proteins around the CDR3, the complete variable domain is DSGVTQTPKHLITATGQRVTLRCSPRSGDLSVYWYQQSLDQGLQFLIQYYNGEERAKGNILERFSAQQFPDLHSELNLSSLELGDSALYFCASSPSSIPYNEQFFGPGTRLTVL.